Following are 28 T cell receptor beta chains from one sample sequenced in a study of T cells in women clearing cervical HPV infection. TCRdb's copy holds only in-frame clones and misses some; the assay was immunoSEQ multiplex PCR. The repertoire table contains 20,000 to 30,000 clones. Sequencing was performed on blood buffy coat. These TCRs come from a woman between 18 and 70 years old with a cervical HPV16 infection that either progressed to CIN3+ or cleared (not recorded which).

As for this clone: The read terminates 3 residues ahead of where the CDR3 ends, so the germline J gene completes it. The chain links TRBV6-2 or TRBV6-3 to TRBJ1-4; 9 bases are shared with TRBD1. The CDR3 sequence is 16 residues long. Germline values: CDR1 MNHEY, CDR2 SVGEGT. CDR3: CASSIPGQGHNSPLFF. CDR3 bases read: TGTGCCAGCAGTATCCCGGGACAGGGTCATAATTCACCA.

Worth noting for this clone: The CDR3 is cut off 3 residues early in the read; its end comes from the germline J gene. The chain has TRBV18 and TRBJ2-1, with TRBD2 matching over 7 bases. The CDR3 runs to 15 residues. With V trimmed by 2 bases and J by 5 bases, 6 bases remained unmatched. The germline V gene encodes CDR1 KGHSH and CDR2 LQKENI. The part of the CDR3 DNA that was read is TGTGCCAGCTCACCAGGACGGGGGGTTAACAATGAG. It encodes CASSPGRGVNNE. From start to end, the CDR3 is CASSPGRGVNNEQFF.

The CDR3 DNA, read in part, is TGTGCCAGCAGCCCCTGGGGCAGGGGATATGGC. Amino acids: CASSPWGRGYG. The full-length CDR3 reads as CASSPWGRGYGYTF. The V gene is TRBV5-6, the J gene TRBJ1-2, with D possibly TRBD1 on 6 matching bases. The CDR3 is cut off 3 residues early in the read; its end comes from the germline J gene. This CDR3 spans 14 amino acids. V lost 4 bases to trimming and J lost 5 bases, with 15 bases between them. Germline values: CDR1 SGHDT, CDR2 YYEEEE.

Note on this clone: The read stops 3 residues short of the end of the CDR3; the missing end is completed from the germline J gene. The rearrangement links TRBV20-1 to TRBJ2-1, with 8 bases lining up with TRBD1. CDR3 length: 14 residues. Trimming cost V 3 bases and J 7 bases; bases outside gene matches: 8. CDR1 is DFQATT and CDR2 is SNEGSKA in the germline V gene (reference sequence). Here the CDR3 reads CSARGQGAFNEQFF. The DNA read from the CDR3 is TGCAGTGCTAGGGGGCAGGGGGCATTTAATGAG.

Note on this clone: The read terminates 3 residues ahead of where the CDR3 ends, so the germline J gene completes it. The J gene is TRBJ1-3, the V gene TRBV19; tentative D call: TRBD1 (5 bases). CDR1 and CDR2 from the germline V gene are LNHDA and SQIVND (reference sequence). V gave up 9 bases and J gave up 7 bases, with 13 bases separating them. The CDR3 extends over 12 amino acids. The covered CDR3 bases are TGTGCCAGGGGGGGGTCGTTTAACACC. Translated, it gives CARGGSFNT. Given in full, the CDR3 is CARGGSFNTIYF.

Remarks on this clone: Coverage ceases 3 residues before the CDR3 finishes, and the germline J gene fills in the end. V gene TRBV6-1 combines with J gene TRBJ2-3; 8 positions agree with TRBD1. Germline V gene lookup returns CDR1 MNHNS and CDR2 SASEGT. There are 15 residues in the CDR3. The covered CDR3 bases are TGTGCCAGCAGTGCCGACAGGGGTGGTGTACAGCCG. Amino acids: CASSADRGGVQP. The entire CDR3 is CASSADRGGVQPQYF.

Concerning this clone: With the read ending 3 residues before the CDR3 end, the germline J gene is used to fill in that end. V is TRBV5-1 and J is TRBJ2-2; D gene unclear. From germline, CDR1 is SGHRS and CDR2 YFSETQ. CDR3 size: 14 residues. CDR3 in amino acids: CASSITPENEKLFF. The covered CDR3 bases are TGCGCCAGCAGCATTACACCAGAAAATGAAAAG.

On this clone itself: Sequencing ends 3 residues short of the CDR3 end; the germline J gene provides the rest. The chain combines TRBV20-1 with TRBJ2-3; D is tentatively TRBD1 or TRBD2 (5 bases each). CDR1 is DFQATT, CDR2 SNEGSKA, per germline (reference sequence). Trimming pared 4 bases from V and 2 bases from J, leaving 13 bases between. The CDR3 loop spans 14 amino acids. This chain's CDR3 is CSAIPGSVTDTQYF. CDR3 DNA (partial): TGCAGTGCTATCCCAGGGAGTGTCACAGATACG.

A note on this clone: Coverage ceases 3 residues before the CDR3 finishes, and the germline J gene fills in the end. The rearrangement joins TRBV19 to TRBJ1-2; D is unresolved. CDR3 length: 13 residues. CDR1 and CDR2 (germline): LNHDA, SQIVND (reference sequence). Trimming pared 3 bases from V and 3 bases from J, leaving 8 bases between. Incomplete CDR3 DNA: TGTGCCAGTAGTATCGATGCAGACTATGGC. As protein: CASSIDADYG. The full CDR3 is CASSIDADYGYTF.

The CDR3 loop is CSAREPLLALATQYF. The CDR3 DNA, read in part, is TGCAGTGCTAGAGAACCTTTACTAGCGCTAGCTACC. V usage is TRBV20-1 and J usage is TRBJ2-5; 7 positions agree with TRBD2. Read data end 3 residues before the CDR3 end; the end is taken from the germline J gene. The CDR3 has 15 amino acids. Germline V lookup: CDR1 DFQATT, CDR2 SNEGSKA (reference sequence).

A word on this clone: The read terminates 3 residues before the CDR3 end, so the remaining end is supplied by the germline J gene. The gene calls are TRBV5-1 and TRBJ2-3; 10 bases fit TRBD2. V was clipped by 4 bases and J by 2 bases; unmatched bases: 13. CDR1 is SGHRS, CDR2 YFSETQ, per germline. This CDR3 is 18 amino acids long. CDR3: CASSPAQRGGRITDTQYF. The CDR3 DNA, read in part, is TGCGCCAGCAGCCCGGCCCAGCGGGGGGGCCGGATCACAGATACG.

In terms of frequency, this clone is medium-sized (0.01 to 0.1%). CDR3 bases read: TGCAGCGGAAGGGACAGGGGGGTTGAAAAA. It is translated as CSGRDRGVEK. The entire CDR3 protein is CSGRDRGVEKLFF. The J gene is TRBJ1-4, the V gene TRBV29-1; TRBD1 matches 11 bases. The CDR3 extends 3 residues past the end of the read, so its final part is completed from the germline J gene. The CDR3 has 13 amino acids. Germline assignment: CDR1 SQVTM and CDR2 ANQGSEA. V shed 7 bases, J shed 7 bases, and the junction held 5 bases outside the gene matches.

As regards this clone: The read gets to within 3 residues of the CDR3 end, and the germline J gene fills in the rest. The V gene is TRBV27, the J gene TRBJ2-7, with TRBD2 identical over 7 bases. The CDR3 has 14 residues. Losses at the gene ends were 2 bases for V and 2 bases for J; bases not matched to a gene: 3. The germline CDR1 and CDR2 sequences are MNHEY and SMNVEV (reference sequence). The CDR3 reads CASSLGLAAYEQYF. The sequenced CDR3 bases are TGTGCCAGCAGTTTAGGGCTAGCGGCCTACGAG.

Partial CDR3 DNA: TGTGCCAGCAGCTACTCCGGGACAGGGTCCTACGAG. This codes for CASSYSGTGSYE. The full CDR3 protein reads CASSYSGTGSYEQYF. The chain combines TRBV7-3 with TRBJ2-7; 9 bases match TRBD1. The read is 3 residues too short to cover the CDR3 end, so that end is filled in from the germline J gene. The CDR3 runs to 15 residues. V dropped 4 bases and J dropped 1; count of bases not matched to a gene: 5. The germline V gene has CDR1 SGHTA and CDR2 FQGTGA.

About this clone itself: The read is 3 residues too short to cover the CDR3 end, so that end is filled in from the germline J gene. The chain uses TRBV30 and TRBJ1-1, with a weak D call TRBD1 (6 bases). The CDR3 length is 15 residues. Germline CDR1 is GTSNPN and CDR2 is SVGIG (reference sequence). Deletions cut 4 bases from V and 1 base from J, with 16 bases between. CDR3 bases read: TGTGCCTGGACCGAAGCAGGGGCCCAGAACACTGAA. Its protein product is CAWTEAGAQNTE. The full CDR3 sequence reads CAWTEAGAQNTEAFF.

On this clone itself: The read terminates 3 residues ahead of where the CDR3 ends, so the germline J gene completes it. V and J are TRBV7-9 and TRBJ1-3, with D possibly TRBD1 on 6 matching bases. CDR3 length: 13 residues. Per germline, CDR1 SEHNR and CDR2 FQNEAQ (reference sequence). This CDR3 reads CASSLAPGGGIYF. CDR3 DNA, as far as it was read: TGTGCCAGCAGCTTAGCACCTGGGGGCGGT.

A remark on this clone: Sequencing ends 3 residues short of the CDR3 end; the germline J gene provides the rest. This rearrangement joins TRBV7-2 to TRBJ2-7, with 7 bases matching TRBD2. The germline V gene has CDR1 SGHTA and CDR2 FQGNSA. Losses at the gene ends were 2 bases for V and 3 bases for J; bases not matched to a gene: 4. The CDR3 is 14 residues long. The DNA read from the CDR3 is TGTGCCAGCAGCTTAAGTGGGAGGGGCTACGAG. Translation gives CASSLSGRGYE. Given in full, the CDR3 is CASSLSGRGYEQYF.

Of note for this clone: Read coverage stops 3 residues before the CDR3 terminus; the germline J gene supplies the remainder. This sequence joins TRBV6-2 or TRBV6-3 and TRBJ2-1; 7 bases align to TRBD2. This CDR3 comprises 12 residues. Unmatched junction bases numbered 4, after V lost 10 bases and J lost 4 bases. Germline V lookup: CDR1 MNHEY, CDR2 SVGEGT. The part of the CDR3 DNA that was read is TGTGCCACGTACGGGGGGTACAATGAG. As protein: CATYGGYNE. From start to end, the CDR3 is CATYGGYNEQFF.

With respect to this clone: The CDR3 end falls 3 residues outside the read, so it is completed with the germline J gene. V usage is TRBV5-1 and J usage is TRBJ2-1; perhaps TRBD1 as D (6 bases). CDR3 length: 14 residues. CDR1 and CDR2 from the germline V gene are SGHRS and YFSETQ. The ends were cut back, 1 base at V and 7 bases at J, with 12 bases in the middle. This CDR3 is CASSLNQGMNEQFF. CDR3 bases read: TGCGCCAGCAGCTTGAATCAGGGGATGAATGAG. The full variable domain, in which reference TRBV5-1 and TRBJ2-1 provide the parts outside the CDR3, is KAGVTQTPRYLIKTRGQQVTLSCSPISGHRSVSWYQQTPGQGLQFLFEYFSETQRNKGNFPGRFSGRQFSNSRSEMNVSTLELGDSALYLCASSLNQGMNEQFFGPGTRLTVL.

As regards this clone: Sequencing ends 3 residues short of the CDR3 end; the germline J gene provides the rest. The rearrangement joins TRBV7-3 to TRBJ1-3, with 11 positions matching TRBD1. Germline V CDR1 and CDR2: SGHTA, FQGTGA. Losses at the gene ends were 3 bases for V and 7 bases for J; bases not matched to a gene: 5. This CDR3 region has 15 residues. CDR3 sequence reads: CASSFSGTGGNTIYF. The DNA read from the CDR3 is TGTGCCAGCAGCTTCTCCGGGACAGGGGGGAACACC.

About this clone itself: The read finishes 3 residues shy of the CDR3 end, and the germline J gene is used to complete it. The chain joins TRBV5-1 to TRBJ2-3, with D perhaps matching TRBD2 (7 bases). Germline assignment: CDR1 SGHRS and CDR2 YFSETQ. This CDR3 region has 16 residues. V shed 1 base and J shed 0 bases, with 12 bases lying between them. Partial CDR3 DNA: TGCGCCAGCAGCTTGTATCGGGGGGCTAGCACAGATACG. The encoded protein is CASSLYRGASTDT. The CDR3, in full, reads CASSLYRGASTDTQYF.

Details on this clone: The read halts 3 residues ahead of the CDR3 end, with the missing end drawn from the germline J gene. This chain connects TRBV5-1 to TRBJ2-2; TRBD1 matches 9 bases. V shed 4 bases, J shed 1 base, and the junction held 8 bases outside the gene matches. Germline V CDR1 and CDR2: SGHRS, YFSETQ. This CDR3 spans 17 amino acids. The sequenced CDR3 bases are TGCGCCAGCAGCAAGACGACAGGGGGACTGAACACCGGGGAG. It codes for CASSKTTGGLNTGE. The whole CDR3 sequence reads CASSKTTGGLNTGELFF.

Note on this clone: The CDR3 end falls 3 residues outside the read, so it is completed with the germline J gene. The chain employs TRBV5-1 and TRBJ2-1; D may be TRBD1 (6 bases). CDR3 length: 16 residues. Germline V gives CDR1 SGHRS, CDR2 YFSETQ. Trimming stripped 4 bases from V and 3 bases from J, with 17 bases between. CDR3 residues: CASSLQGTGFYNEQFF. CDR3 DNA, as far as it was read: TGCGCCAGCAGCCTACAGGGTACCGGCTTCTACAATGAG. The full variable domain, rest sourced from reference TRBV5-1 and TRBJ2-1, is KAGVTQTPRYLIKTRGQQVTLSCSPISGHRSVSWYQQTPGQGLQFLFEYFSETQRNKGNFPGRFSGRQFSNSRSEMNVSTLELGDSALYLCASSLQGTGFYNEQFFGPGTRLTVL.

The covered CDR3 bases are TGTGCCAGTAGTGGACTGGTGGGCGGC. Amino acid sequence: CASSGLVGG. The entire CDR3 is CASSGLVGGYTF. The V and J genes are TRBV19 and TRBJ1-2; D not certain. Read coverage stops 3 residues before the CDR3 terminus; the germline J gene supplies the remainder. Germline V gives CDR1 LNHDA, CDR2 SQIVND (reference sequence). CDR3 length: 12 residues.

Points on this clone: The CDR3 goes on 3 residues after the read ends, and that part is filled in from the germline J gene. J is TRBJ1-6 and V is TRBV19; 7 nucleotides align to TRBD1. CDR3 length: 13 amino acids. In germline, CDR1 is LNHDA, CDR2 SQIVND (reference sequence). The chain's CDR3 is CASSIAQGSPLHF. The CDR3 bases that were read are TGTGCCAGTAGTATCGCACAGGGGAGCCCC. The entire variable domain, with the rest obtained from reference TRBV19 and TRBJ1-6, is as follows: DGGITQSPKYLFRKEGQNVTLSCEQNLNHDAMYWYRQDPGQGLRLIYYSQIVNDFQKGDIAEGYSVSREKKESFPLTVTSAQKNPTAFYLCASSIAQGSPLHFGNGTRLTVT.

The part of the CDR3 DNA that was read is TGCGCCAGCAGCTTGGCCGGGACAGCCATCTACGAG. Translating gives CASSLAGTAIYE. The entire CDR3 protein reads CASSLAGTAIYEQYF. This chain joins TRBV5-1 and TRBJ2-7; 7 bases agree with TRBD1. The missing CDR3 end, 3 residues past where the read stops, is filled in from the germline J gene. CDR3 length equals 15 residues. Germline trimming cut 0 bases from V and 3 bases from J; bases unmatched to any gene: 6. Germline-derived CDR1 and CDR2 are SGHRS and YFSETQ.

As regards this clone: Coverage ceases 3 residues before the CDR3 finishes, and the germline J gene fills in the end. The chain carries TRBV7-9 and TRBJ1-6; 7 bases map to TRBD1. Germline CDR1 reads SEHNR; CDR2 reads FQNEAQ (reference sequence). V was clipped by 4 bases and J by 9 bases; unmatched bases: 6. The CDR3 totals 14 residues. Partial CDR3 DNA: TGTGCCAGCAGCTACCGAACAGGGGCTTCACCC. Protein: CASSYRTGASP. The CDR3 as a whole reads CASSYRTGASPLHF.

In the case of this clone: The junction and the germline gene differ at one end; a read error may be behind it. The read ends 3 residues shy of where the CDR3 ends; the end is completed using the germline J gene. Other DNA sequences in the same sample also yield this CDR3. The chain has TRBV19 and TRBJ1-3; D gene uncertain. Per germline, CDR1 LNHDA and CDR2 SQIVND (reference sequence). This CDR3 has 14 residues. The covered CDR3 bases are TGTGCCAGCGCGGCGTACCTCGGTGGAAACACT. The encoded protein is CASAAYLGGNT. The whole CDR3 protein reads CASAAYLGGNTIYF.